This is a list of T cell receptor beta chains from one sample in a study of OX40 agonist ivuxolimab in advanced cancers. Assay: immunoSEQ multiplex PCR; the TCRdb copy retains only in-frame clones and omits some. The sample consists of 75,000 or so clones, almost 85% of them appearing once. The input for sequencing was CD4+ or CD8+ T cells sorted from blood, taken in a trial of the OX40 agonist ivuxolimab. The receptors originated from an adult with an advanced solid tumor such as melanoma, head and neck, liver or kidney cancer. The conserved cysteine and the conserved F or W are not part of the CDR3 here. For some rows the clone size is stated as once, few or many, or as a class when expanded; others skip it.

>TRBJ1-4|TRBV11-2|once
ASSVRQGSINEKLF
>TRBJ2-3|TRBV4-2|few
ASSLLGASRADTQY
>TRBJ2-7|TRBV6-1|NA
ASSEANRGWYEQY
>TRBJ1-2|TRBV11-3|NA
ASSLAQNYGYT
>TRBJ1-1|TRBV5-1|NA
ASEGQGDTEAF
>TRBJ2-3|TRBV7-9|NA
ASSGRLVVDTQY
>TRBJ2-7|TRBV28|NA
ASSDYYEQY
>TRBJ1-1|TRBV5-1|once
ASSPDRGRRNTEAF
>TRBJ1-1|TRBV18|NA
ASSRRGPMNTEAF
>TRBJ1-1|TRBV4-3|NA
ASSQVGTGWTEAF
>TRBJ1-2|TRBV10-3|NA
AISSGMGARGYT
>TRBJ1-1|TRBV9|NA
ASSITGGNTEAF
>TRBJ1-5|TRBV13|few
ASSQPQGNTSNQPQH
>TRBJ1-1|TRBV7-2|NA
ASSPDRGNGAF
>TRBJ1-2|TRBV5-5|NA
ASSLQGSPQYGYT
>TRBJ1-1|TRBV18|NA
ASSRGTGNTEAF
>TRBJ1-2|TRBV5-1|NA
ASSTDSDYGYT
>TRBJ1-1|TRBV5-1|NA
ASSLGGGTEAF
>TRBJ2-3|TRBV5-8|NA
ASSPGTSGSLDTQY
>TRBJ2-3|TRBV27|NA
ASGYGTGNTDTQY
>TRBJ1-1|TRBV19|once
ASSAFQFTGQGTTEAF
>NA|TRBV27|NA
ASSPGQGAIEQY
>TRBJ1-2|TRBV7-1|NA
ASSLFKGSGYT
>TRBJ1-1|TRBV5-1|NA
ASSPRQMNTEAF
>TRBJ2-2|TRBV7-2|NA
ASRVQGGNTGELF
>NA|TRBV15|NA
ATSTGTGRMGYEQY
>TRBJ1-2|TRBV6-6|NA
ASSVQGANYGYT
>TRBJ2-1|TRBV27|NA
ASSLSASLYNNEQF
>TRBJ1-5|TRBV2|NA
ASSEASSNQPQH
>TRBJ1-2|TRBV13|NA
ASSSGSLTYGYT
>TRBJ1-1|TRBV29-1|NA
SVATEGLNTEAF
>TRBJ1-4|TRBV5-6|NA
ASSYGTDEKLF
>TRBJ1-2|TRBV5-6|NA
ASSARWAPHRGGYT
>TRBJ2-7|TRBV7-8|once
ASSLAGQVGSYEQY